The rows below give T cell receptor beta chains drawn from one sample of a study of cytomegalovirus exposure and HLA in healthy donors. The table came from immunoSEQ multiplex PCR; TCRdb's copy has only in-frame clones and leaves some out. Among about 160,000 clones listed, around four fifths were seen once. Source material: PBMCs. The receptors stem from a woman between 18 and 29 years old in good health and CMV-seronegative. CDR3s include the opening cysteine and the closing phenylalanine or tryptophan. The D gene is left open where the match is weak. Clone size appears in some rows only: once, few, many, or a class for an expanded clone.

length | J | V | size | D | DNA | CDR3
16 | TRBJ2-3 | TRBV7-9 | NA | NA | TGTGCCAGCAGCCCGCCAGTCGGGGGGCGAACAGATACGCAGTATTTT | CASSPPVGGRTDTQYF
16 | TRBJ1-3 | TRBV16 | NA | NA | TGTGCCAGCAGCCAATCGGTAGCCGGAGGAAGAAACACCATATATTTT | CASSQSVAGGRNTIYF
14 | TRBJ1-2 | TRBV5-4 | NA | NA | TGTGCCAGCAGCTTGCCAGGGTATAACTATGGCTACACCTTC | CASSLPGYNYGYTF
16 | TRBJ1-1 | TRBV7-9 | once | TRBD1 | TGTTCCAGCAGCACCGGACAGGGATTTATGAACACTGAAGCTTTCTTT | CSSSTGQGFMNTEAFF
16 | TRBJ2-1 | TRBV5-1 | NA | TRBD1 | TGCGCCAGCAGCTTCCTCGGGACAGGGGCATACAATGAGCAGTTCTTC | CASSFLGTGAYNEQFF
13 | TRBJ1-1 | TRBV7-2 | few | TRBD1 | TGTGCCAGCAGCCGACAGGGGGACACTGAAGCTTTCTTT | CASSRQGDTEAFF
14 | TRBJ2-7 | TRBV5-1 | NA | TRBD2 | TGCGCCAGCAGTTTTCAGGGACTAACCTACGAGCAGTACTTC | CASSFQGLTYEQYF
15 | TRBJ2-7 | TRBV6-1 | few | TRBD2 | TGTGCCAGCAGTGGAACTAGCGGGGCCGCCTACGAGCAGTACTTC | CASSGTSGAAYEQYF
15 | TRBJ2-7 | TRBV4-1 | NA | NA | TGCGCCAGCAGCCAAGTGGGCCTAGCTGATTACGAGCAGTACTTC | CASSQVGLADYEQYF
15 | TRBJ2-7 | TRBV6-6 | NA | TRBD1 | TGTGCCAGCAGTTGTATCAGGGGGCCGGACTACGAGCAGTACTTC | CASSCIRGPDYEQYF
15 | TRBJ2-7 | TRBV29-1 | once | NA | TGCAGCGCCCAAAGCGGGACAGGTAATTACTACGAGCAGTACTTC | CSAQSGTGNYYEQYF
14 | TRBJ2-7 | TRBV10-2 | NA | NA | TGCGCCAGCAGTGACTCGAGGGTTTCCTACGAGCAGTACTTC | CASSDSRVSYEQYF
16 | TRBJ2-1 | TRBV5-1 | NA | TRBD2 | TGCGCCAGCAGCCGCGGACTAGCGGGGCGCTACAATGAGCAGTTCTTC | CASSRGLAGRYNEQFF
15 | TRBJ1-4 | TRBV18 | once | NA | TGTGCCAGCTCACCGCGAGAGGGTGGTGTGGAAAAACTGTTTTTT | CASSPREGGVEKLFF
15 | TRBJ2-1 | TRBV5-4 | NA | TRBD2 | TGTGCCAGCAGCCCTGGGACTAGCGGTTACAATGAGCAGTTCTTC | CASSPGTSGYNEQFF
14 | TRBJ1-6 | TRBV6-5 | NA | NA | TGTGCCAGCAGTGAGGACAGAAGGTTTGTTTCCCTCCACTTT | CASSEDRRFVSLHF
13 | TRBJ2-5 | TRBV5-4 | NA | NA | TGTGCCAGCAGCTTGGCCGGGGTTGAGACCCAGTACTTC | CASSLAGVETQYF
16 | TRBJ2-2 | TRBV18 | NA | TRBD2 | TGTGCCAGCTCACCACCGGGACTAGCGAACACCGGGGAGCTGTTTTTT | CASSPPGLANTGELFF
15 | TRBJ1-4 | TRBV6-5 | NA | TRBD1 | TGTGCCAGCAGTTCTACCGGGACAGACCATGAAAAACTGTTTTTT | CASSSTGTDHEKLFF
13 | TRBJ1-2 | TRBV10-2 | once | NA | TGCGCCAGCAGTCTCCAGGGTAGCTATGGCTACACCTTC | CASSLQGSYGYTF
15 | TRBJ1-5 | TRBV6-1 | once | TRBD1 | TGTGCCAGCAGTGAACATACGACAGGGGGACAGCCCCAGCATTTT | CASSEHTTGGQPQHF
16 | TRBJ2-1 | TRBV27 | once | TRBD2 | TGTGCCAGCAGTGCCCCGGGACTAGCATCCCACAATGAGCAGTTCTTC | CASSAPGLASHNEQFF
17 | TRBJ2-7 | TRBV4-1 | NA | NA | TGCGCCAGCAGCCAAGTGGGGGCACGAACAGGAAGCTACGAGCAGTACTTC | CASSQVGARTGSYEQYF
14 | TRBJ1-2 | TRBV6-1 | NA | NA | TGTGCCAGCAGTGAAGGGCGGATCAACTATGGCTACACCTTC | CASSEGRINYGYTF
13 | TRBJ2-7 | TRBV5-6 | many | TRBD2 | TGTGCCAGCAGCTGGCTAGCGGCCAACGAGCAGTACTTC | CASSWLAANEQYF
15 | TRBJ1-2 | TRBV7-9 | NA | NA | TGTGCCAGCAGCCGAGGGGACTTGACCAGGGTTGGCTACACCTTC | CASSRGDLTRVGYTF
14 | TRBJ2-3 | TRBV27 | NA | TRBD1 | TGTGCCAGCAGTTTGGACAGGGCTGGGGATACGCAGTATTTT | CASSLDRAGDTQYF
14 | TRBJ1-2 | TRBV28 | NA | NA | TGTGCCAGCAGTTTGTTCCCGACTTCGCGAGGCTACACCTTC | CASSLFPTSRGYTF
17 | TRBJ2-2 | TRBV19 | NA | NA | TGTGCCAGTAGGCGCCCCCTGGGGGCAGCGAACACCGGGGAGCTGTTTTTT | CASRRPLGAANTGELFF
13 | TRBJ1-1 | TRBV15 | NA | NA | TGTGCCACCAGCAGAGATCCGCGCACTGAAGCTTTCTTT | CATSRDPRTEAFF
15 | TRBJ2-7 | TRBV11-2 | NA | TRBD2 | TGTGCCAGCAGCTTGAAAGCGGGATCTTCCTACGAGCAGTACTTC | CASSLKAGSSYEQYF